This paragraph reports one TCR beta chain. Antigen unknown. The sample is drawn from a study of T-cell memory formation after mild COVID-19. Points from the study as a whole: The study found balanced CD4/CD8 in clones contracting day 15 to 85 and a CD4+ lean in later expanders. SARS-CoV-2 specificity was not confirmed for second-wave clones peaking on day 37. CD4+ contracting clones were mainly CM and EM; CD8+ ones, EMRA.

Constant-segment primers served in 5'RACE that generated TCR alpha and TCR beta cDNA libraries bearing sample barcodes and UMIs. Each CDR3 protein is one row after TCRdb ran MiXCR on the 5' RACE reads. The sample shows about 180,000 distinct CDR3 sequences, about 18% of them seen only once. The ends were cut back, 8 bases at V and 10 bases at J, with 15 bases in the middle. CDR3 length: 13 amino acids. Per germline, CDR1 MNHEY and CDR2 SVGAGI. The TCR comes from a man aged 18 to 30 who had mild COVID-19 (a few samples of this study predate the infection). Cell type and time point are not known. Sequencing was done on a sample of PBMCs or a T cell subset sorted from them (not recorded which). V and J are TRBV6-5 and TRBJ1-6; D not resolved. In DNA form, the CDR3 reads TGTGCCAGCGCCTTGGGGTGGCGGTCACCCCTCCACTTT. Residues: CASALGWRSPLHF.